The 10 T cell receptor beta chains listed next were all sequenced from one sample in a study of siplizumab effects on memory and regulatory T cells. The method was immunoSEQ multiplex PCR; TCRdb's version includes in-frame clones alone and lacks a portion of them. The profile shows about 87,000 clones, 85% to 90% of them singletons. The sample consisted of CD4+ T cells sorted from blood. The receptors were gathered from a human donor in good health.

The genes are TRBV5-5 and TRBJ2-1; D uncertain. The V and J ends lost 1 base and 9 bases respectively, with 14 bases between them. Germline V lookup: CDR1 SGHKS, CDR2 YYEKEE (reference sequence). There are 14 residues in the CDR3. The CDR3 coding sequence is TGTGCCAGCAGCTTGCCCTTTGCGTACGGTGAGCAGTTCTTC. Its protein product is CASSLPFAYGEQFF.

The chain is built from TRBV2 and TRBJ2-2, with D unclear. Germline lookup yields CDR1 SNHLY and CDR2 FYNNEI. V shed 4 bases and J shed 6 bases, with 6 bases lying between them. The CDR3 spans 12 residues. The CDR3 protein is CASSAGAGELFF. The CDR3 DNA is TGTGCCAGCAGTGCCGGTGCCGGGGAGCTGTTTTTT.

The genes are TRBV6-6 and TRBJ2-2; D is possibly TRBD1 (6 bases). Trimming left V 6 bases short and J 3 bases short, with 11 bases between. This CDR3 is built from 14 residues. CDR1 is MNHNY, CDR2 SVGAGI, per germline (reference sequence). The DNA for the CDR3 is TGTGCCAGCAGGCCCAACAGGGACACCGGGGAGCTGTTTTTT. This encodes CASRPNRDTGELFF.

The chain uses TRBV6-1 and TRBJ2-3, with TRBD1 as a possible D gene (5 bases). CDR1 and CDR2 from the germline V gene are MNHNS and SASEGT. Trimming pared 4 bases from V and 2 bases from J, leaving 13 bases between. CDR3 length equals 15 residues. As DNA, the CDR3 is TGTGCCAGCAGTGGGTGGGGCCCTCACACAGATACGCAGTATTTT. Its translation: CASSGWGPHTDTQYF.

This chain links TRBV27 with TRBJ2-2, with no clear D. Trimming pared 4 bases from V and 8 bases from J, leaving 11 bases between. The CDR3 runs to 13 residues. Germline CDR1 MNHEY, CDR2 SMNVEV (reference sequence). The chain's CDR3 is CASSSRIPGELFF. The CDR3 coding sequence is TGTGCCAGCAGTTCCCGCATACCGGGGGAGCTGTTTTTT.

J is TRBJ1-1 and V is TRBV6-6; TRBD1 might be the D (5 bases). CDR1 and CDR2 from the germline V gene are MNHNY and SVGAGI (reference sequence). Trimming shortened V by 3 bases and J by 1 base, and 12 bases separated the two germline ends. This CDR3 spans 15 amino acids. The CDR3 sequence is CASSYSGPTNTEAFF. In DNA form, the CDR3 reads TGTGCCAGCAGTTATTCGGGACCCACGAACACTGAAGCTTTCTTT.

This chain connects TRBV27 to TRBJ2-2; 7 nucleotides agree with TRBD1. The V segment lost 6 bases and the J segment 1 base; nucleotides outside the gene matches: 5. Germline V lookup: CDR1 MNHEY, CDR2 SMNVEV (reference sequence). The CDR3 loop spans 15 amino acids. The CDR3 is CASSPRTGNTGELFF. The CDR3 nucleotides read TGTGCCAGCAGCCCTAGGACAGGGAACACCGGGGAGCTGTTTTTT.

The chain combines TRBV7-9 with TRBJ2-3; a possible D gene is TRBD1 (5 bases). The CDR3 sequence is 14 residues long. Germline values: CDR1 SEHNR, CDR2 FQNEAQ (reference sequence). V was trimmed by 2 bases and J by 6 bases, leaving 12 bases between them. CDR3 coding DNA: TGTGCCAGCAGCTTAAGGGGTGAGATGGATACGCAGTATTTT. Its protein product is CASSLRGEMDTQYF.

CDR3: CASSPGEGYGTEAFF. CDR3 coding DNA: TGTGCCAGCAGCCCGGGGGAGGGGTACGGCACTGAAGCTTTCTTT. The gene calls are TRBV7-9 and TRBJ1-1, with TRBD1 as a possible D gene (5 bases). CDR3 size: 15 residues. Between the trimmed V and J ends, which lost 5 bases and 4 bases, there was a span of 17 bases. Germline V CDR1 and CDR2: SEHNR, FQNEAQ (reference sequence). The variable domain in full, completed from reference TRBV7-9 and TRBJ1-1, reads DTGVSQNPRHKITKRGQNVTFRCDPISEHNRLYWYRQTLGQGPEFLTYFQNEAQLEKSRLLSDRFSAERPKGSFSTLEIQRTEQGDSAMYLCASSPGEGYGTEAFFGQGTRLTVV.

The chain is built from TRBV5-1 and TRBJ2-1; 10 bases are shared with TRBD1. The CDR3 runs to 14 residues. CDR1 is SGHRS, CDR2 YFSETQ, per germline. The V and J ends lost 4 bases and 7 bases, in that order; junction bases with no gene match: 5. CDR3 in amino acids: CASSPWTGGNEQFF. In DNA, the CDR3 is TGCGCCAGCAGCCCATGGACAGGGGGAAATGAGCAGTTCTTC.